The present entry profiles one T cell receptor (beta chain) with its context. As yet, its antigen is unknown. This record comes from a study of cytomegalovirus exposure and HLA in healthy donors. Germline V gene data show CDR1 as GTSNPN and CDR2 as SVGIG (reference sequence). The V segment lost 3 bases and the J segment 2 bases; nucleotides outside the gene matches: 15. This CDR3 spans 18 amino acids. Regarding the study as a whole: Many donors carried some public TCRs, although rarity characterized most TCR sequences. Overall, approximately 150 TCR beta chains were annotated as cytomegalovirus-associated.

The repertoire was sequenced with immunoSEQ multiplex PCR; TCRdb's copy has only in-frame clones and lacks some. The profile covers fewer than 250,000 clones, with roughly 84% appearing a single time and more than 12% taken by the ten largest. This clonotype was sampled from a woman aged 25-40 years in good health and CMV-seropositive. The sequenced sample consisted of PBMCs. This rearrangement joins TRBV30 to TRBJ2-7; 11 positions agree with TRBD1. CDR3 DNA sequence: TGTGCCTGGAGCGGAAGGACAGGGGGCCGGTGGACAGCCTACGAGCAGTACTTC. Translating it yields CAWSGRTGGRWTAYEQYF.